This T cell receptor beta chain was recovered during a study of blood T cells in healthy people across ages. Study-level information: Capture by template switching was about one barcoded beta molecule per two T cells. Regarding the study as a whole: Older age went with lower TCR beta diversity per million T cells, in a roughly linear way.

This clonotype appeared many times. Its antigen is not identified. The use of a sample-barcoded 5' primer and a J-beta primer mix characterized a second PCR of about 7 to 12 cycles. Every molecule of cDNA carried a tag from a template-switch adaptor with 12 random nucleotides. Each CDR3 protein gets one entry after TCRdb re-called the 5' RACE reads with MiXCR. The table lists fewer than 900,000 distinct CDR3 sequences, around 36% of them singletons. Donors ranged from about 6 to 90 years old and were healthy Caucasians in Russia. The CDR3 extends over 15 amino acids. The V gene's germline CDR1 is LGHNA and CDR2 YSLEER. Losses at the gene ends were 4 bases for V and 7 bases for J; bases not matched to a gene: 5.

The sample consisted of blood. The source is a man younger than 35 in good health. J is TRBJ1-5 and V is TRBV4-3, with 12 bases identical to TRBD1. The CDR3 region is CASSPGTGGGQPQHF. CDR3 coding DNA: TGCGCCAGCAGCCCCGGGACAGGGGGCGGACAGCCCCAGCATTTT.